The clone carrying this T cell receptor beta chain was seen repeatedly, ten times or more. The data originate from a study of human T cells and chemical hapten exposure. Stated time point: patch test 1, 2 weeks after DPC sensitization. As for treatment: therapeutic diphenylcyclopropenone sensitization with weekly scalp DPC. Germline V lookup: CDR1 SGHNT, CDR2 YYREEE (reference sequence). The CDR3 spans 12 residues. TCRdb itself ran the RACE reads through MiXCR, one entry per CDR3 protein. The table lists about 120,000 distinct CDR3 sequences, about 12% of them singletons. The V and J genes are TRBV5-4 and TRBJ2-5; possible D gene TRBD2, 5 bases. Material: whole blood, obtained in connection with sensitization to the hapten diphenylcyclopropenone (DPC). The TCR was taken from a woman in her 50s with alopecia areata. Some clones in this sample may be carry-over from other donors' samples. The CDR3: CAVGGSQETQYF. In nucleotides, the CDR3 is TGTGCAGTGGGCGGGTCCCAAGAGACCCAGTACTTC. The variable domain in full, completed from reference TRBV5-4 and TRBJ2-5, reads ETGVTQSPTHLIKTRGQQVTLRCSSQSGHNTVSWYQQALGQGPQFIFQYYREEENGRGNFPPRFSGLQFPNYSSELNVNALELDDSALYLCAVGGSQETQYFGPGTRLLVL.